Detailed here is one TCR beta chain. The target antigen is unknown. Other DNA sequences within the sample encode an identical CDR3. PCR primers comprised 60 Vbeta and 13 Jbeta primers. TCRdb's table, derived via immunoSEQ multiplex PCR, lists solely in-frame clones and lacks some. The data hold under 100,000 clones, with roughly 63% observed a single time. This sample was included in a study of cytomegalovirus exposure and HLA in healthy donors. Study-wide background: Among the roughly 370 genotyped donors, more than 70% were placed in the Caucasian-associated ancestry cluster. General study findings and limits: A later analysis revealed that TCR association rates differed between HLA loci, peaking at DRB1 and bottoming out at HLA-C.

The CDR3 is 18 residues long. The specimen was PBMCs. The source is a woman in her thirties or forties in good health and CMV-seropositive. J is TRBJ2-7 and V is TRBV1; no check of the table's D call, TRBD2, against the DNA was made. TRBV1 is tagged as a pseudogene. CDR3 sequence: CTSSRRTSGRARVYEQYF. CDR3 DNA sequence: TGCACCAGCAGCCGACGGACTAGTGGGAGGGCAAGGGTATACGAGCAGTACTTC.